The 24 T cell receptor beta chains below were found in one sample sequenced in a study of blood T cell repertoires in COVID-19. The table came from immunoSEQ multiplex PCR; TCRdb's copy has only in-frame clones and leaves some out. The sample consists of 130,000 or so clones, approximately 92% of them appearing once. Input material: peripheral blood. The source is a man between 70 and 80 years old with active or convalescent COVID-19.

DNA for the CDR3: TGTGCCAGCAGTGAAGATACCGGACAGGCTAGGAGGAATGAGCAGTTCTTC. It codes for CASSEDTGQARRNEQFF. The rearrangement joins TRBV6-1 to TRBJ2-1; 7 nucleotides line up with TRBD1. CDR1 MNHNS and CDR2 SASEGT come from the germline V gene. This CDR3 has 17 amino acids. Trimming cost V 1 base and J 7 bases; bases outside gene matches: 13.

For this clone: This CDR3 is also generated by other DNA sequences in the sample. The chain is built from TRBV18 and TRBJ1-2, with TRBD1 matching 7 bases. Germline V CDR1 and CDR2: KGHSH, LQKENI. The CDR3 spans 14 residues. The trim removed 3 bases at V and 4 bases at J, leaving 5 bases unmatched. The CDR3 protein is CASSPSRDSYGYTF. The DNA for the CDR3 is TGTGCCAGCTCACCGTCTCGGGACAGCTATGGCTACACCTTC. The full variable domain, with the rest looked up from reference TRBV18 and TRBJ1-2, is NAGVMQNPRHLVRRRGQEARLRCSPMKGHSHVYWYRQLPEEGLKFMVYLQKENIIDESGMPKERFSAEFPKEGPSILRIQQVVRGDSAAYFCASSPSRDSYGYTFGSGTRLTVV.

This clone was picked up one time. CDR3 bases: TGTGCCAGCAGCCGGGGCGGGGCCGAAGAGACCCAGTACTTC. Encoded protein: CASSRGGAEETQYF. The rearrangement links TRBV4-2 to TRBJ2-5; the D gene is possibly TRBD2 (6 bases). The CDR3 is 14 amino acids. Trimming shortened V by 4 bases and J by 3 bases, and 12 bases separated the two germline ends. The germline gives CDR1 LGHNA, CDR2 YNFKEQ.

The gene calls are TRBV27 and TRBJ2-4; 8 bases are a match to TRBD2. This CDR3 is 18 amino acids long. The germline V gene encodes CDR1 MNHEY and CDR2 SMNVEV (reference sequence). J lost 8 bases, V lost 2 bases, and 17 bases had no gene match. Here the CDR3 DNA reads TGTGCCAGCAGTTTACGAGCGGGAGTAAGGGGGACCGCAGACATTCAGTACTTC. Protein sequence: CASSLRAGVRGTADIQYF.

The V call is TRBV2, the J call TRBJ2-3; D gene unclear. V was shortened by 2 bases and J by 1 base, with 10 bases between the two germline ends. The CDR3 consists of 15 residues. Looked up from germline, CDR1 is SNHLY and CDR2 is FYNNEI. CDR3: CASSELAPRTDTQYF. CDR3 sequence (DNA): TGTGCCAGCAGTGAATTGGCCCCGCGCACAGATACGCAGTATTTT.

A single count supports this clone. V is TRBV28 and J is TRBJ1-5, with TRBD1 as a possible D gene (6 bases). Germline CDR1 is MDHEN and CDR2 is SYDVKM. V lost 4 bases to trimming and J lost 2 bases, with 12 bases between them. This CDR3 has 15 amino acids. CDR3 amino acids: CASSSSGVGNQPQHF. CDR3 bases: TGTGCCAGCAGTTCATCAGGGGTAGGCAATCAGCCCCAGCATTTT.

This chain joins TRBV28 and TRBJ1-2; 7 bases are a match to TRBD1. This CDR3 has 13 residues. Germline loops: CDR1 MDHEN, CDR2 SYDVKM. The V and J ends lost 5 bases and 4 bases, in that order; junction bases with no gene match: 4. CDR3 sequence reads: CASSLDRVYGYTF. CDR3 coding DNA: TGTGCCAGCAGTCTAGACAGGGTCTATGGCTACACCTTC.

V is TRBV7-9 and J is TRBJ2-2, with D possibly TRBD1 on 6 matching bases. The CDR3 loop spans 14 amino acids. Trimming took 0 bases from V and 4 from J, leaving 6 bases between them. Germline CDR1 and CDR2: SEHNR and FQNEAQ (reference sequence). The CDR3 DNA reads as TGTGCCAGCAGCTTAGCGACAGGCACCGGGGAGCTGTTTTTT. This codes for CASSLATGTGELFF.

V and J are TRBV6-5 and TRBJ2-5; 10 positions agree with TRBD2. Germline CDR1 and CDR2: MNHEY and SVGAGI. This CDR3 has 15 amino acids. The junction had 6 bases not matched to a gene; V was cut back by 5 bases and J by 3 bases. CDR3 nucleotide sequence: TGTGCCAGCAGTAGGCTAGCGGGAGCTGAAGAGACCCAGTACTTC. Its protein is CASSRLAGAEETQYF.

The chain is built from TRBV6-5 and TRBJ2-2, with D tentatively TRBD2 (6 bases). This CDR3 contains 14 residues. Germline-derived CDR1 and CDR2 are MNHEY and SVGAGI. Trimming took off 4 bases at V and 6 bases at J, with 12 bases between the two ends. CDR3 region: CASSFGTVPGELFF. The CDR3 region has the DNA TGTGCCAGCAGTTTCGGGACTGTCCCCGGGGAGCTGTTTTTT.

The CDR3 DNA reads as TGTGCCAGCAGTGAACCTAGCGGGAGGGGCGAGCAGTTCTTC. Translation gives CASSEPSGRGEQFF. The genes are TRBV6-1 and TRBJ2-1; TRBD2 matches at 12 bases. Germline V CDR1 and CDR2: MNHNS, SASEGT. Losses at the gene ends were 2 bases for V and 10 bases for J; bases not matched to a gene: 3. There are 14 residues in the CDR3.

This CDR3 reads CASSVGTTPLSGNTIYF. CDR3 nucleotide sequence: TGTGCCAGCAGTGTGGGGACAACGCCCCTCTCTGGAAACACCATATATTTT. This sequence joins TRBV2 and TRBJ1-3, with D perhaps TRBD1 (6 bases). Germline CDR1 reads SNHLY; CDR2 reads FYNNEI. V lost 4 bases, J lost 0 bases, and 16 bases lay in between. This CDR3 has 17 amino acids.

V usage is TRBV10-3 and J usage is TRBJ1-2; TRBD1 agrees at 10 bases. Germline V lookup: CDR1 ENHRY, CDR2 SYGVKD. The J segment lost 7 bases and the V segment lost 5 bases, leaving 7 bases of the junction unmatched. The CDR3 has 14 amino acids. CDR3 sequence reads: CAISRQGADFGYTF. The DNA of the CDR3 is TGTGCCATCAGTAGACAGGGGGCGGATTTTGGCTACACCTTC.

The chain carries TRBV13 and TRBJ2-5; 7 bases are shared with TRBD1. After removal of 5 bases from V and 1 base from J, the junction contained 7 bases not matched to a gene. The length of the CDR3 is 15 residues. CDR1 is PRHDT, CDR2 FYEKMQ, per germline (reference sequence). The CDR3 is CASSPSGQLQETQYF. Here the CDR3 DNA reads TGTGCCAGCAGCCCATCGGGACAGCTCCAAGAGACCCAGTACTTC.

The table lists this clone with a few counts. The chain is built from TRBV19 and TRBJ2-7; TRBD1 aligns across 9 bases. This CDR3 comprises 15 residues. V was pared by 3 bases and J by 0 bases, with 3 bases of the junction left unmatched. In germline, CDR1 is LNHDA, CDR2 SQIVND (reference sequence). CDR3 in amino acids: CASSMGTGPSYEQYF. The CDR3 DNA follows: TGTGCCAGTAGTATGGGGACAGGGCCCTCCTACGAGCAGTACTTC. Filled out from reference TRBV19 and TRBJ2-7, the complete variable domain reads DGGITQSPKYLFRKEGQNVTLSCEQNLNHDAMYWYRQDPGQGLRLIYYSQIVNDFQKGDIAEGYSVSREKKESFPLTVTSAQKNPTAFYLCASSMGTGPSYEQYFGPGTRLTVT.

The rearrangement joins TRBV3-1 (or the pseudogene TRBV3-2) to TRBJ1-3, with TRBD1 matching 8 bases. V was pared by 4 bases and J by 3 bases, with 8 bases of the junction left unmatched. CDR1 is LGHDT and CDR2 is YNNKEL in the germline V gene (reference sequence). The CDR3 covers 16 residues. CDR3 bases: TGTGCCAGCAGCCCGGGACAGGCCTTCGGTGGAAACACCATATATTTT. Its protein is CASSPGQAFGGNTIYF.

The CDR3 region has the DNA TGTGCCAGTAGTATTGCTAGCGGGAGCTTCGGCGAGCAGTACTTC. It yields the protein CASSIASGSFGEQYF. J is TRBJ2-7 and V is TRBV19, with 10 nucleotides matching TRBD2. Germline V CDR1 and CDR2: LNHDA, SQIVND (reference sequence). The CDR3 loop spans 15 amino acids. V dropped 3 bases and J dropped 6; count of bases not matched to a gene: 8.

This chain uses TRBV19 with TRBJ2-2, with D perhaps matching TRBD2 (5 bases). CDR3 size: 15 residues. Trimming took 6 bases from V and 3 from J, leaving 14 bases between them. The V gene's germline CDR1 is LNHDA and CDR2 SQIVND (reference sequence). CDR3 protein: CASRERTRYTGELFF. The CDR3 nucleotides are TGTGCCAGTAGGGAGCGGACCCGATACACCGGGGAGCTGTTTTTT.

The chain is built from TRBV18 and TRBJ2-2; 7 bases align to TRBD1. This CDR3 contains 14 residues. CDR1 is KGHSH, CDR2 LQKENI, per germline. J lost 3 bases, V lost 4 bases, and 2 bases had no gene match. The CDR3 protein is CASSRQGDTGELFF. Written as DNA, the CDR3 is TGTGCCAGCTCACGGCAGGGGGACACCGGGGAGCTGTTTTTT.

V usage is TRBV6-2 or TRBV6-3 and J usage is TRBJ2-7, with TRBD1 matching 9 bases. The trim removed 0 bases at V and 9 bases at J, leaving 6 bases unmatched. This CDR3 is built from 14 residues. CDR1 MNHEY and CDR2 SVGEGT come from the germline V gene. The chain's CDR3 is CASSYSPDRGRQYF. CDR3 in DNA: TGTGCCAGCAGTTACTCGCCGGACAGGGGACGGCAGTACTTC.

The chain is built from TRBV2 and TRBJ2-7; 7 bases are a match to TRBD2. The junction had 14 bases not matched to a gene; V was cut back by 9 bases and J by 6 bases. Germline V gene sequence: CDR1 SNHLY, CDR2 FYNNEI. This CDR3 spans 14 amino acids. The CDR3 sequence: CARGRERGRTEQYF. DNA for the CDR3: TGTGCCAGAGGGAGGGAGAGGGGTAGGACCGAGCAGTACTTC.

The chain couples TRBV5-1 to TRBJ1-1; D call uncertain. The germline CDR1 and CDR2 sequences are SGHRS and YFSETQ. The CDR3 has 14 residues. V shed 0 bases and J shed 3 bases, with 9 bases lying between them. The CDR3 nucleotides are TGCGCCAGCAGCTTGGTGGTCGGAGACACTGAAGCTTTCTTT. Translation: CASSLVVGDTEAFF.

This chain links TRBV2 with TRBJ2-7; D is undetermined. This CDR3 spans 11 amino acids. CDR1 and CDR2 (germline): SNHLY, FYNNEI. Trimming shortened V by 4 bases and J by 3 bases, and 4 bases separated the two germline ends. The CDR3 sequence is CASSVVYEQYF. The CDR3 nucleotides are TGTGCCAGCAGTGTCGTCTACGAGCAGTACTTC. Together with reference TRBV2 and TRBJ2-7, the CDR3 gives the full variable domain: EPEVTQTPSHQVTQMGQEVILRCVPISNHLYFYWYRQILGQKVEFLVSFYNNEISEKSEIFDDQFSVERPDGSNFTLKIRSTKLEDSAMYFCASSVVYEQYFGPGTRLTVT.

The V and J genes are TRBV3-1 (or the pseudogene TRBV3-2) and TRBJ2-1; 13 nucleotides line up with TRBD2. With 1 base clipped from V and 8 bases from J, the junction kept 14 bases outside the gene matches. Germline V lookup: CDR1 LGHDT, CDR2 YNNKEL (reference sequence). The CDR3 spans 19 residues. The CDR3 reads CASSQGGLAGNLQADEQFF. Here the CDR3 DNA reads TGTGCCAGCAGCCAAGGGGGACTAGCGGGGAACCTACAGGCGGATGAGCAGTTCTTC.